This TCR beta chain was observed in a study of spatial heterogeneity in lung cancer. Documented time point: blood at routine non-recurrence follow-up after resection. Unsorted whole RNA of tumor, nontumor lung or frozen PBMC was sequenced. CDR1 and CDR2 (germline): SGHAT, FQNNGV. The CDR3 covers 12 residues. Trimming removed 4 bases at V and 1 base at J, with 3 bases between. Each CDR3 protein gets one entry after TCRdb re-called the 5' RACE reads with MiXCR. Among approximately 93,000 distinct CDR3 sequences, just under 20% were seen once, and the ten largest hold less than 25%. The sequenced sample was PBMCs, obtained at follow-up. This chain joins TRBV11-2 and TRBJ2-3, with no clear D. This TCR derives from a male donor with early-stage non-small cell lung cancer. CDR3 protein: CASSSRTDTQYF. For the CDR3, the DNA is TGTGCCAGCAGCTCTCGCACAGATACGCAGTATTTT.